This is a list of T cell receptor beta chains from one sample in a study of blood T cells in healthy people across ages. Each CDR3 protein is one row after TCRdb ran MiXCR on the 5' RACE reads. The sample records approximately 1,000,000 distinct CDR3 sequences, approximately 38% being singletons. Sequencing was performed on blood. The origin of the receptors is a young man in good health. Each CDR3 is given with its conserved first and last residue. D genes are given only for firm matches. Clone size is given for some rows only: seen once, a few or many times, or a class if the clone is expanded.

clone_size: few; j_call: TRBJ2-3; v_call: TRBV6-5; d_call: TRBD1; cdr3_aa: CASSYFGTGEDTQYF; cdr3_nt: TGTGCCAGCAGTTACTTCGGGACAGGGGAGGATACGCAGTATTTT
clone_size: NA; j_call: TRBJ2-3; v_call: TRBV7-6; d_call: TRBD2; cdr3_aa: CASSPQSGGITDTQYF; cdr3_nt: TGTGCCAGCAGCCCCCAGAGCGGGGGGATCACAGATACGCAGTATTTT
clone_size: NA; j_call: TRBJ1-1; v_call: TRBV12-3/TRBV12-4; d_call: TRBD1; cdr3_aa: CGSRWTGGNTEAFF; cdr3_nt: TGTGGCAGCAGGTGGACAGGGGGTAATACTGAAGCTTTCTTT
clone_size: NA; j_call: TRBJ2-7; v_call: TRBV25-1; d_call: NA; cdr3_aa: CASSEGKGLDEQYF; cdr3_nt: TGTGCCAGCAGTGAAGGGAAGGGCTTGGACGAGCAGTACTTC
clone_size: NA; j_call: TRBJ2-3; v_call: TRBV4-2; d_call: TRBD2; cdr3_aa: CASSQAPGLNSADTQYF; cdr3_nt: TGTGCCAGCAGCCAAGCGCCGGGACTAAACTCGGCAGATACGCAGTATTTT
clone_size: few; j_call: TRBJ1-5; v_call: TRBV2; d_call: NA; cdr3_aa: CASSGAAASNQPQHF; cdr3_nt: TGTGCCAGCAGTGGGGCCGCGGCTAGCAATCAGCCCCAGCATTTT
clone_size: NA; j_call: TRBJ1-1; v_call: TRBV20-1; d_call: NA; cdr3_aa: CSARMAASGNTEAFF; cdr3_nt: TGCAGTGCTAGGATGGCAGCCTCTGGGAACACTGAAGCTTTCTTT
clone_size: few; j_call: TRBJ2-1; v_call: TRBV20-1; d_call: TRBD2; cdr3_aa: CSAPKAGGPLDEQFF; cdr3_nt: TGCAGTGCCCCTAAAGCGGGGGGCCCTTTGGATGAGCAGTTCTTC
clone_size: NA; j_call: TRBJ2-3; v_call: TRBV4-1; d_call: TRBD2; cdr3_aa: CASSQAASGGEDTQYF; cdr3_nt: TGCGCCAGCAGCCAAGCGGCTAGCGGGGGGGAAGATACGCAGTATTTT
clone_size: NA; j_call: TRBJ1-1; v_call: TRBV4-3; d_call: NA; cdr3_aa: CASLETFMNTEAFF; cdr3_nt: TGCGCCAGCCTCGAGACATTCATGAACACTGAAGCTTTCTTT
clone_size: few; j_call: TRBJ2-1; v_call: TRBV12-3/TRBV12-4; d_call: NA; cdr3_aa: CASTRGEASYNEQFF; cdr3_nt: TGTGCCAGCACCAGGGGGGAGGCCTCCTACAATGAGCAGTTCTTC
clone_size: many; j_call: TRBJ1-2; v_call: TRBV12-3/TRBV12-4; d_call: NA; cdr3_aa: CASTLGGMEGYGYTF; cdr3_nt: TGTGCCAGCACCTTGGGGGGTATGGAGGGTTATGGCTACACCTTC
clone_size: NA; j_call: TRBJ2-7; v_call: TRBV7-2; d_call: TRBD1; cdr3_aa: CASTFRQGESYNEQYF; cdr3_nt: TGTGCCAGCACCTTCCGACAGGGCGAGTCCTACAATGAGCAGTACTTC
clone_size: NA; j_call: TRBJ1-1; v_call: TRBV7-9; d_call: NA; cdr3_aa: CASNSPGELYTEAFF; cdr3_nt: TGTGCCAGCAATTCCCCAGGGGAGCTTTACACTGAAGCTTTCTTT
clone_size: NA; j_call: TRBJ1-1; v_call: TRBV6-2/TRBV6-3; d_call: NA; cdr3_aa: CASTQTGYTEAFF; cdr3_nt: TGTGCCAGCACCCAGACAGGATACACTGAAGCTTTCTTT
clone_size: NA; j_call: TRBJ1-1; v_call: TRBV5-1; d_call: TRBD1; cdr3_aa: CASSLAGQGLGTEAFF; cdr3_nt: TGCGCCAGCAGCTTGGCCGGACAGGGTTTGGGCACTGAAGCTTTCTTT
clone_size: few; j_call: TRBJ2-1; v_call: TRBV12-3/TRBV12-4; d_call: NA; cdr3_aa: CASSGHFYNEQFF; cdr3_nt: TGTGCCAGCTCGGGACACTTCTACAATGAGCAGTTCTTC
clone_size: few; j_call: TRBJ2-3; v_call: TRBV7-2; d_call: NA; cdr3_aa: CASSLVSLALDTQYF; cdr3_nt: TGTGCCAGCAGCTTAGTAAGTCTAGCGCTAGATACGCAGTATTTT
clone_size: few; j_call: TRBJ2-5; v_call: TRBV7-9; d_call: TRBD2; cdr3_aa: CASSFSASGETQYF; cdr3_nt: TGTGCCAGCAGCTTTTCGGCTAGCGGGGAGACCCAGTACTTC
clone_size: many; j_call: TRBJ2-3; v_call: TRBV6-2/TRBV6-3; d_call: NA; cdr3_aa: CASIPGGDTDTQYF; cdr3_nt: TGTGCCAGCATTCCAGGTGGGGACACAGATACGCAGTATTTT
clone_size: NA; j_call: TRBJ2-5; v_call: TRBV27; d_call: NA; cdr3_aa: CASSLSRLSQETQYF; cdr3_nt: TGTGCCAGCAGTTTGTCTAGGTTGAGTCAAGAGACCCAGTACTTC
clone_size: NA; j_call: TRBJ1-6; v_call: TRBV12-3/TRBV12-4; d_call: NA; cdr3_aa: CASSLIGSPLHF; cdr3_nt: TGTGCCAGCAGTTTAATTGGGTCACCCCTCCACTTT
clone_size: few; j_call: TRBJ2-5; v_call: TRBV5-1; d_call: NA; cdr3_aa: CASSLALGETQYF; cdr3_nt: TGCGCCAGCAGCTTGGCCCTAGGGGAGACCCAGTACTTC
clone_size: NA; j_call: TRBJ1-2; v_call: TRBV11-2; d_call: NA; cdr3_aa: CASRKDGTYGYTF; cdr3_nt: TGTGCCAGCAGGAAAGACGGAACCTATGGCTACACCTTC
clone_size: NA; j_call: TRBJ2-5; v_call: TRBV7-9; d_call: NA; cdr3_aa: CASSLIAEGQYF; cdr3_nt: TGTGCCAGCAGCTTAATAGCGGAGGGGCAGTACTTC
clone_size: NA; j_call: TRBJ2-7; v_call: TRBV20-1; d_call: TRBD1; cdr3_aa: CSARYRGYEQYF; cdr3_nt: TGCAGTGCTAGATACAGGGGTTACGAGCAGTACTTC
clone_size: many; j_call: TRBJ2-1; v_call: TRBV28; d_call: TRBD1; cdr3_aa: CASSGTGIYNEQFF; cdr3_nt: TGTGCCAGCAGCGGGACAGGGATTTACAATGAGCAGTTCTTC
clone_size: NA; j_call: TRBJ2-7; v_call: TRBV7-2; d_call: TRBD2; cdr3_aa: CASKRGGSTYEQYF; cdr3_nt: TGTGCCAGCAAACGGGGGGGATCGACCTACGAGCAGTACTTC
clone_size: NA; j_call: TRBJ1-1; v_call: TRBV19; d_call: NA; cdr3_aa: CAGSIEGASTEAFF; cdr3_nt: TGTGCCGGTAGTATAGAAGGGGCAAGTACTGAAGCTTTCTTT
clone_size: NA; j_call: TRBJ2-2; v_call: TRBV7-3; d_call: NA; cdr3_aa: CASSQTAYITGELFF; cdr3_nt: TGTGCCAGCAGCCAGACAGCGTATATCACCGGGGAGCTGTTTTTT
clone_size: NA; j_call: TRBJ1-1; v_call: TRBV20-1; d_call: TRBD1; cdr3_aa: CSSRQGANTEAFF; cdr3_nt: TGCAGTTCCAGACAGGGGGCAAACACTGAAGCTTTCTTT
clone_size: NA; j_call: TRBJ1-4; v_call: TRBV20-1; d_call: TRBD1; cdr3_aa: CSAQGAFNEKLFF; cdr3_nt: TGCAGTGCACAGGGGGCTTTTAATGAAAAACTGTTTTTT
clone_size: few; j_call: TRBJ2-1; v_call: TRBV2; d_call: TRBD2; cdr3_aa: CATRAGSAYNEQFF; cdr3_nt: TGTGCCACCAGAGCGGGGAGCGCCTACAATGAGCAGTTCTTC
clone_size: NA; j_call: TRBJ1-4; v_call: TRBV29-1; d_call: NA; cdr3_aa: CSVEGREEKLFF; cdr3_nt: TGCAGCGTTGAAGGCAGGGAGGAAAAACTGTTTTTT
clone_size: NA; j_call: TRBJ2-7; v_call: TRBV5-1; d_call: TRBD1; cdr3_aa: CASSPDRGPSYEQYF; cdr3_nt: TGCGCCAGCAGCCCGGACAGGGGCCCATCCTACGAGCAGTACTTC
clone_size: NA; j_call: TRBJ1-5; v_call: TRBV2; d_call: NA; cdr3_aa: CASREQGSSVTQHF; cdr3_nt: TGTGCCAGCAGGGAACAGGGATCAAGTGTGACCCAGCATTTT
clone_size: NA; j_call: TRBJ1-1; v_call: TRBV7-3; d_call: TRBD1; cdr3_aa: CASSQWDRGLNTEAFF; cdr3_nt: TGTGCCAGCAGCCAATGGGACAGGGGCTTGAACACTGAAGCTTTCTTT
clone_size: NA; j_call: TRBJ1-1; v_call: TRBV7-8; d_call: NA; cdr3_aa: CASSHPKSSEAFF; cdr3_nt: TGTGCCAGCAGCCATCCAAAGAGCTCTGAAGCTTTCTTT
clone_size: few; j_call: TRBJ1-5; v_call: TRBV6-5; d_call: NA; cdr3_aa: CASRKQGDQPQHF; cdr3_nt: TGTGCCAGCAGGAAACAGGGTGATCAGCCCCAGCATTTT
clone_size: few; j_call: TRBJ2-1; v_call: TRBV7-2; d_call: TRBD2; cdr3_aa: CASSYTSGGIYNEQFF; cdr3_nt: TGTGCCAGCAGCTACACTAGCGGGGGGATTTACAATGAGCAGTTCTTC
clone_size: NA; j_call: TRBJ1-2; v_call: TRBV15; d_call: NA; cdr3_aa: CATSRDAIYGYTF; cdr3_nt: TGTGCCACCAGCAGAGATGCCATTTATGGCTACACCTTC
clone_size: NA; j_call: TRBJ2-7; v_call: TRBV6-6; d_call: TRBD1; cdr3_aa: CASSYSDRVEQYF; cdr3_nt: TGTGCCAGCAGTTACTCGGACAGGGTCGAGCAGTACTTC
clone_size: many; j_call: TRBJ2-1; v_call: TRBV9; d_call: NA; cdr3_aa: CASSVEGGNGANEQFF; cdr3_nt: TGTGCCAGCAGCGTAGAAGGGGGGAACGGAGCCAATGAGCAGTTCTTC
clone_size: NA; j_call: TRBJ1-2; v_call: TRBV19; d_call: NA; cdr3_aa: CASSIGSAYGYTF; cdr3_nt: TGTGCCAGTAGTATAGGGTCGGCTTATGGCTACACCTTC
clone_size: NA; j_call: TRBJ1-1; v_call: TRBV7-2; d_call: NA; cdr3_aa: CASSRSSGETEAFF; cdr3_nt: TGTGCCAGCAGCCGATCCTCAGGGGAGACTGAAGCTTTCTTT
clone_size: NA; j_call: TRBJ2-6; v_call: TRBV27; d_call: NA; cdr3_aa: CASTKIWASSGGANVLTF; cdr3_nt: TGTGCCAGCACCAAGATTTGGGCCTCCTCTGGCGGGGCCAACGTCCTGACTTTC
clone_size: NA; j_call: TRBJ2-1; v_call: TRBV13; d_call: NA; cdr3_aa: CASSHQNNEQFF; cdr3_nt: TGTGCCAGCAGCCATCAAAACAATGAGCAGTTCTTC
clone_size: few; j_call: TRBJ1-5; v_call: TRBV10-3; d_call: TRBD1; cdr3_aa: CATSGGASNQPQHF; cdr3_nt: TGTGCCACTTCAGGGGGGGCTAGCAATCAGCCCCAGCATTTT
clone_size: NA; j_call: TRBJ1-1; v_call: TRBV18; d_call: TRBD1; cdr3_aa: CASSPSQGARTEAFF; cdr3_nt: TGTGCCAGCTCCCCAAGTCAGGGGGCTCGCACTGAAGCTTTCTTT
clone_size: NA; j_call: TRBJ2-3; v_call: TRBV28; d_call: NA; cdr3_aa: CASSLTSMEAGRGDTQYF; cdr3_nt: TGTGCCAGCAGTTTAACGTCCATGGAAGCGGGTCGAGGAGATACGCAGTATTTT
clone_size: NA; j_call: TRBJ2-7; v_call: TRBV6-2/TRBV6-3; d_call: TRBD2; cdr3_aa: CASSEVAGSSYEQYF; cdr3_nt: TGTGCCAGCAGTGAGGTAGCGGGGAGCTCCTACGAGCAGTACTTC
clone_size: NA; j_call: TRBJ2-1; v_call: TRBV7-9; d_call: NA; cdr3_aa: CASTARGGDSCNEQFF; cdr3_nt: TGTGCCAGCACCGCCAGGGGAGGGGACTCCTGCAATGAGCAGTTCTTC